The 10 T cell receptor beta chains reported below all come from one sample, sequenced in a study of T cell responses to AZD1222 COVID-19 vaccine. This table comes from immunoSEQ multiplex PCR, and its TCRdb copy is limited to in-frame clones, with some not included. In the table there are approximately 130,000 clones, about 94% of which are singletons. The specimen comprised peripheral blood, sampled on day 0 of AZD1222 vaccination. These receptors were obtained from an adult in good health.

The chain couples TRBV7-9 to TRBJ1-2; TRBD1 matches 12 bases. Trimming took 4 bases from V and 1 from J; bases not matched to a gene: 7. Germline V gives CDR1 SEHNR, CDR2 FQNEAQ (reference sequence). CDR3 length equals 17 residues. The CDR3 DNA reads TGTGCCAGCAGCTCCCGGGACAGGGGGCGGGTTAACTATGGCTACACCTTC. This encodes CASSSRDRGRVNYGYTF.

The rearrangement uses TRBV19 and TRBJ1-1; D not resolved. The CDR3 runs 14 residues. The V gene lost 2 bases and the J gene lost 1 base, with 8 bases spanning the gap. Per germline, CDR1 LNHDA and CDR2 SQIVND (reference sequence). The CDR3 DNA reads as TGTGCCAGTAGTATATCGGAGGGGAACACTGAAGCTTTCTTT. This translates into CASSISEGNTEAFF.

This chain uses TRBV6-5 with TRBJ1-1; TRBD1 might be the D (5 bases). This CDR3 has 14 residues. Germline V gene sequence: CDR1 MNHEY, CDR2 SVGAGI. Trimming stripped 10 bases from V and 6 bases from J, with 21 bases between. The CDR3 DNA sequence: TGTGCCACCATCCCAAGAGGACAAAAAGCTGAAGCTTTCTTT. Its protein is CATIPRGQKAEAFF.

The genes are TRBV6-2 or TRBV6-3 and TRBJ2-5; D is unclear. The length of the CDR3 is 11 residues. CDR1 is MNHEY, CDR2 SVGEGT, per germline. V was cut by 5 bases and J by 0 bases, with 1 base left in between. CDR3 residues: CASSDQETQYF. In DNA, the CDR3 is TGTGCCAGCAGTGACCAAGAGACCCAGTACTTC.

The J gene is TRBJ1-1, the V gene TRBV19; D unresolved. The CDR3 is 11 residues long. V was cut by 5 bases and J by 8 bases, with 9 bases left in between. CDR1 is LNHDA and CDR2 is SQIVND in the germline V gene (reference sequence). The CDR3 region is CASSLRAEAFF. DNA of the CDR3: TGTGCCAGTAGTTTAAGGGCCGAAGCTTTCTTT.

The chain uses TRBV6-5 and TRBJ1-1; 7 bases map to TRBD1. This CDR3 is 12 amino acids long. CDR1 MNHEY and CDR2 SVGAGI come from the germline V gene. V shed 8 bases and J 13 bases; nucleotides not matched to a gene: 13. CDR3 DNA sequence: TGTGCCAGCGGGTTCGGTCCCGGGGACAGTTTCTTT. Protein sequence: CASGFGPGDSFF.

The J gene is TRBJ1-2, the V gene TRBV6-2 or TRBV6-3; D may be TRBD1 (5 bases). Germline assignment: CDR1 MNHEY and CDR2 SVGEGT. Trimming cost V 0 bases and J 8 bases, with 19 bases left between them. The CDR3 has 16 amino acids. CDR3 loop: CASSYSFGAELRGYTF. The DNA of the CDR3 is TGTGCCAGCAGTTACTCCTTTGGGGCCGAGCTACGGGGCTACACCTTC.

V gene TRBV27 combines with J gene TRBJ1-2; tentatively, D is TRBD1 (5 bases). Germline V CDR1 and CDR2: MNHEY, SMNVEV (reference sequence). Trimming took 0 bases from V and 4 from J, leaving 9 bases between them. The CDR3 has 14 amino acids. This CDR3 is CASSLSGPTYGYTF. The DNA for the CDR3 is TGTGCCAGCAGTTTATCGGGGCCCACCTATGGCTACACCTTC.

The chain employs TRBV11-2 and TRBJ1-1; D call uncertain. The CDR3 is 15 amino acids. Germline CDR1 and CDR2: SGHAT and FQNNGV. V was cut by 2 bases and J by 1 base, with 11 bases left in between. CDR3 coding DNA: TGTGCCAGCAGCTTAAGGAGATCTCCGAACACTGAAGCTTTCTTT. It codes for CASSLRRSPNTEAFF.

V is TRBV6-5 and J is TRBJ1-6; possible D gene TRBD1, 5 bases. This CDR3 region has 14 residues. Germline CDR1 MNHEY, CDR2 SVGAGI. Trimming took 6 bases from V and 7 from J, leaving 13 bases between them. This CDR3 reads CASRAHRTNSPLHF. The CDR3 DNA reads TGTGCCAGCAGAGCCCACAGGACCAATTCACCCCTCCACTTT.